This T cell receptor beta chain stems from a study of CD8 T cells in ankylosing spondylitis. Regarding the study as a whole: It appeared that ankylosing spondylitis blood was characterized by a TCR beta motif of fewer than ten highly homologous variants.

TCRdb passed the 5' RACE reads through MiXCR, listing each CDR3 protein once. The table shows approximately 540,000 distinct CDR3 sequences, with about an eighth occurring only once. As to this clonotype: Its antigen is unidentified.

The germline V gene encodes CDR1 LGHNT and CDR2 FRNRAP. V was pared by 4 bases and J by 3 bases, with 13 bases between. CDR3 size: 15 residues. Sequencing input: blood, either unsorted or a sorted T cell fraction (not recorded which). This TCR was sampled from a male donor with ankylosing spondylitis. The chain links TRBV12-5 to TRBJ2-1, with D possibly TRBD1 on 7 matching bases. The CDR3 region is CASGSAGQFYNEQFF. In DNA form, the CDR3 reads TGTGCTAGTGGTTCGGCGGGACAGTTCTACAATGAGCAGTTCTTC. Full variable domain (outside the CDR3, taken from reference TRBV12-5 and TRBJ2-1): DARVTQTPRHKVTEMGQEVTMRCQPILGHNTVFWYRQTMMQGLELLAYFRNRAPLDDSGMPKDRFSAEMPDATLATLKIQPSEPRDSAVYFCASGSAGQFYNEQFFGPGTRLTVL.